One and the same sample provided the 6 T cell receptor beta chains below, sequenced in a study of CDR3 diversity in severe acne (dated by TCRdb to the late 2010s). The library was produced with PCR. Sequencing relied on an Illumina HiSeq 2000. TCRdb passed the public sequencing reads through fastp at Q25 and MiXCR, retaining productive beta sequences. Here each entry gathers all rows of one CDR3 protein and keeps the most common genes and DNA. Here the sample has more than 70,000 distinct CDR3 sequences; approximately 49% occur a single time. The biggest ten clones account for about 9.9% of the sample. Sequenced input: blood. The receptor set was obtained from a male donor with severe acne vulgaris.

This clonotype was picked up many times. For the CDR3, the DNA is TGTGCCAGCAGCCGGACCGGGTCCGGACAAGAGACCCAGTACTTC. Encoded protein: CASSRTGSGQETQYF. The J gene is TRBJ2-5, the V gene TRBV7-3; D remains ambiguous. The CDR3 is 15 amino acids. Germline CDR1 SGHTA, CDR2 FQGTGA. Trimming took off 5 bases at V and 2 bases at J, with 15 bases between the two ends.

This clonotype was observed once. CDR3 in amino acids: CASSLRNEKLFF. The CDR3 nucleotides are TGTGCCAGCAGTTTGAGGAATGAAAAACTGTTTTTT. The V and J genes are TRBV12-3 or TRBV12-4 and TRBJ1-4, with D hard to call. The CDR3 runs to 12 residues. V lost 3 bases and J lost 5, with 4 bases in between.

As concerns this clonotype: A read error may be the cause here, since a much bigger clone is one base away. The CDR3 nucleotides read TGTGCCAGCAGCGTAGCTGGGACTAGCGGGGCTGAGCGGTTCTTC. It encodes CASSVAGTSGAERFF. The V and J genes are TRBV9 and TRBJ2-1; 13 positions agree with TRBD2. CDR1 is SGDLS and CDR2 is YYNGEE in the germline V gene. The CDR3 is 15 amino acids.

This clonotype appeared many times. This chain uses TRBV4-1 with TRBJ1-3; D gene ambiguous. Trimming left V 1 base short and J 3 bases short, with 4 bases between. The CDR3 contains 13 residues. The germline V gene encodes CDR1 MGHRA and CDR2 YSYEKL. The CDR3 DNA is TGCGCCAGCAGCCAAGCGAATGGAAACACCATATATTTT. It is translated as CASSQANGNTIYF.

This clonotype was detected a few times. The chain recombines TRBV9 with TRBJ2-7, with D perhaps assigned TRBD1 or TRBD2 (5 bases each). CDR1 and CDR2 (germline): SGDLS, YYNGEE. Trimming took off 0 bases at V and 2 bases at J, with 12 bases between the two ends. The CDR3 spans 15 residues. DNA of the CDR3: TGTGCCAGCAGCGTAGTAGGGGACGGAACCTACGAGCAGTACTTC. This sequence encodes CASSVVGDGTYEQYF. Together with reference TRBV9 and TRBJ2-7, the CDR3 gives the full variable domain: DSGVTQTPKHLITATGQRVTLRCSPRSGDLSVYWYQQSLDQGLQFLIQYYNGEERAKGNILERFSAQQFPDLHSELNLSSLELGDSALYFCASSVVGDGTYEQYFGPGTRLTVT.

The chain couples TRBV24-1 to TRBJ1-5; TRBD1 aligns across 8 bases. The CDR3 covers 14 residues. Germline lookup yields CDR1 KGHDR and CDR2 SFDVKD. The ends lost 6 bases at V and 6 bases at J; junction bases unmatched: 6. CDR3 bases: TGTGCCACCAGTCAACAGGGGGTCGGTCAGCCCCAGCATTTT. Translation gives CATSQQGVGQPQHF.